What follows are 29 T cell receptor beta chains derived from one specimen sequenced in a study of cytomegalovirus exposure and HLA in healthy donors. This table comes from immunoSEQ multiplex PCR, and its TCRdb copy is limited to in-frame clones, with some not included. Of tens of thousands of clones listed, roughly 89% are singletons. Sequenced material: PBMCs. These receptors were taken from a woman between 18 and 30 years old in good health and CMV-seronegative.

This chain links TRBV4-2 with TRBJ1-1; D unclear. Germline values: CDR1 LGHNA, CDR2 YNFKEQ. This CDR3 comprises 15 residues. Trimming pared 0 bases from V and 0 bases from J, leaving 8 bases between. This CDR3 reads CASSQEGSLNTEAFF. The DNA of the CDR3 is TGTGCCAGCAGCCAAGAAGGGAGCCTGAACACTGAAGCTTTCTTT.

This clone was seen a few times. The V and J genes are TRBV27 and TRBJ1-2; D gene ambiguous. From germline, CDR1 is MNHEY and CDR2 SMNVEV (reference sequence). There are 13 residues in the CDR3. V dropped 3 bases and J dropped 7 bases, with 12 bases sitting between them. CDR3 amino acids: CASSFRPRGGYTF. CDR3 nucleotide sequence: TGTGCCAGCAGTTTTCGTCCGCGTGGTGGCTACACCTTC.

The chain is built from TRBV2 and TRBJ1-5; the D is unclear. The V gene's germline CDR1 is SNHLY and CDR2 FYNNEI. The V end lost 3 bases, the J end lost 3 bases, and 9 bases lay between the germline ends. The CDR3 covers 14 residues. As DNA, the CDR3 is TGTGCCAGCAGTGATGGGCGGGTCAATCAGCCCCAGCATTTT. Amino acid sequence: CASSDGRVNQPQHF.

This clone was seen a single time. The chain links TRBV30 to TRBJ2-7; 12 nucleotides match TRBD1. Trimming at V came to 8 bases and at J to 6 bases, leaving 11 bases not matched to a gene. The CDR3 length is 14 residues. The germline CDR1 and CDR2 sequences are GTSNPN and SVGIG (reference sequence). The CDR3 DNA is TGTGCCGGAGACCCGGGACAGGGGGCAACCGAGCAGTACTTC. Translated, it gives CAGDPGQGATEQYF.

The chain couples TRBV4-1 to TRBJ2-5, with 10 bases that match TRBD2. After removal of 0 bases from V and 7 bases from J, the junction contained 2 bases not matched to a gene. This CDR3 region has 14 residues. Germline assignment: CDR1 MGHRA and CDR2 YSYEKL. This CDR3 is CASSQEASGGTQYF. Written as DNA, the CDR3 is TGCGCCAGCAGCCAAGAAGCTAGCGGGGGGACCCAGTACTTC.

The chain is built from TRBV7-6 and TRBJ2-2; 7 nucleotides match TRBD1. The CDR3 is 17 amino acids. Trimming cost V 2 bases and J 0 bases; bases outside gene matches: 6. The germline gives CDR1 SGHVS, CDR2 FNYEAQ. CDR3 amino acids: CASSLPLQGANTGELFF. CDR3 DNA: TGTGCCAGCAGCTTACCCCTGCAGGGGGCGAACACCGGGGAGCTGTTTTTT.

This clone was found a few times. The rearrangement uses TRBV30 and TRBJ2-2; D possibly corresponds to TRBD1 (6 bases). The CDR3 runs to 14 residues. V lost 1 base to trimming and J lost 4 bases, with 10 bases between them. CDR1 and CDR2 (germline): GTSNPN, SVGIG (reference sequence). This CDR3 is CAWSEQGSTGELFF. CDR3 nucleotides: TGTGCCTGGAGTGAACAGGGTTCCACCGGGGAGCTGTTTTTT.

This sequence joins TRBV15 and TRBJ2-3; the D gene is possibly TRBD1 (5 bases). This CDR3 spans 15 amino acids. V shed 0 bases and J shed 4 bases, with 11 bases lying between them. CDR1 and CDR2 from the germline V gene are LNHNV and YYDKDF (reference sequence). CDR3: CATSRDRPRADTQYF. In DNA form, the CDR3 reads TGTGCCACCAGCAGAGATCGTCCCAGGGCAGATACGCAGTATTTT.

The rearrangement links TRBV28 to TRBJ2-7, with TRBD2 identical over 8 bases. The ends lost 11 bases at V and 3 bases at J; junction bases unmatched: 15. CDR3 length: 15 residues. Germline assignment: CDR1 MDHEN and CDR2 SYDVKM. CDR3 bases: TGTGCCTCCTCTTCGCATCCGGGAGGGGTCTACGAGCAGTACTTC. It translates to CASSSHPGGVYEQYF.

The chain uses TRBV18 and TRBJ1-1, with D hard to call. Looked up from germline, CDR1 is KGHSH and CDR2 is LQKENI. Trimming removed 6 bases at V and 6 bases at J, with 11 bases between. This CDR3 has 12 amino acids. In DNA form, the CDR3 reads TGTGCCAGCTCTCCGAGGAGGCCTGAAGCTTTCTTT. As protein: CASSPRRPEAFF.

Here the CDR3 reads CASSFGLAGGDEQFF. The CDR3, as DNA: TGTGCCAGCAGCTTCGGGCTAGCGGGAGGCGATGAGCAGTTCTTC. The chain employs TRBV7-9 and TRBJ2-1; 11 nucleotides match TRBD2. The V and J ends lost 3 bases and 8 bases, in that order; junction bases with no gene match: 6. The CDR3 loop spans 15 amino acids. Germline CDR1 and CDR2: SEHNR and FQNEAQ (reference sequence).

The chain uses TRBV4-2 and TRBJ1-1; unclear D gene. V lost 5 bases and J lost 1, with 11 bases in between. The germline CDR1 and CDR2 sequences are LGHNA and YNFKEQ. CDR3 length: 14 residues. CDR3 sequence: CASSSRVRNTEAFF. The CDR3 coding sequence is TGTGCCAGCAGCTCCCGGGTCCGGAACACTGAAGCTTTCTTT.

The chain links TRBV19 to TRBJ2-2, with TRBD1 identical over 8 bases. The V gene's germline CDR1 is LNHDA and CDR2 SQIVND (reference sequence). V dropped 7 bases and J dropped 8; count of bases not matched to a gene: 15. CDR3 length equals 16 residues. The chain's CDR3 is CASNLVDRGSRGELFF. The CDR3 coding sequence is TGTGCCAGTAACCTGGTTGACAGGGGCTCCAGGGGGGAGCTGTTTTTT.

This chain connects TRBV5-1 to TRBJ1-2, with D uncertain. With 6 bases removed from V and 7 bases from J, the gap between germline ends came to 16 bases. The CDR3 is made up of 13 amino acids. Germline-derived CDR1 and CDR2 are SGHRS and YFSETQ. The CDR3 reads CASTSGSGVGYTF. Written as DNA, the CDR3 is TGCGCCAGCACCTCTGGGTCCGGGGTTGGCTACACCTTC.

The chain recombines TRBV7-6 with TRBJ1-6, with D uncertain. The germline V gene has CDR1 SGHVS and CDR2 FNYEAQ. CDR3 length equals 16 residues. Deletions cut 5 bases from V and 8 bases from J, with 19 bases between. As DNA, the CDR3 is TGTGCCAGCAGCGTCGTCGAGGGCACACAAGATTCACCCCTCCACTTT. Its translation is CASSVVEGTQDSPLHF.

The rearrangement links TRBV14 to TRBJ1-1; a possible D gene is TRBD1 (5 bases). The CDR3 sequence is 13 residues long. V was shortened by 6 bases and J by 1 base, with 9 bases between the two germline ends. CDR1 and CDR2 from the germline V gene are SGHDN and FVKESK. In nucleotides, the CDR3 is TGTGCCAGCAGATCTACAGGGAACACTGAAGCTTTCTTT. This sequence encodes CASRSTGNTEAFF.

The V gene is TRBV28, the J gene TRBJ2-1, with D perhaps TRBD2 (6 bases). This CDR3 has 13 amino acids. Germline V gene data show CDR1 as MDHEN and CDR2 as SYDVKM. V was cut by 5 bases and J by 6 bases, with 11 bases left in between. The CDR3 loop reads CASSPSGVNEQFF. In DNA form, the CDR3 reads TGTGCCAGCAGTCCATCGGGAGTCAATGAGCAGTTCTTC. Using reference TRBV28 and TRBJ2-1 for the parts outside the CDR3, the full variable domain is DVKVTQSSRYLVKRTGEKVFLECVQDMDHENMFWYRQDPGLGLRLIYFSYDVKMKEKGDIPEGYSVSREKKERFSLILESASTNQTSMYLCASSPSGVNEQFFGPGTRLTVL.

V gene TRBV5-1 combines with J gene TRBJ2-3; 7 bases align to TRBD2. J gave up 3 bases and V 0 bases, and 4 bases lay outside the gene matches. The length of the CDR3 is 15 residues. CDR1 SGHRS and CDR2 YFSETQ come from the germline V gene. CDR3 protein: CASSLAVGGTDTQYF. CDR3 in DNA: TGCGCCAGCAGCTTGGCGGTGGGAGGGACAGATACGCAGTATTTT.

This clone was counted only a few times. The chain has TRBV19 and TRBJ1-6; 8 bases agree with TRBD1. CDR3 length: 14 residues. V trimming: 4 bases; J trimming: 8 bases; junction bases outside the gene matches: 4. Germline CDR1 and CDR2: LNHDA and SQIVND (reference sequence). This CDR3 is CASSTTGVDSPLHF. CDR3 sequence (DNA): TGTGCCAGTAGTACGACAGGGGTGGATTCACCCCTCCACTTT.

This clone was seen a single time. The chain has TRBV5-1 and TRBJ1-1; 7 positions agree with TRBD1. Trimming took 2 bases from V and 11 from J; bases not matched to a gene: 9. CDR3 size: 13 residues. Per germline, CDR1 SGHRS and CDR2 YFSETQ. CDR3 sequence (DNA): TGCGCCAGCAGCTTAGAGGGACAGCCATCGGCTTTCTTT. Its protein product is CASSLEGQPSAFF.

The chain carries TRBV30 and TRBJ2-2, with 15 positions matching TRBD2. Losses at the gene ends were 5 bases for V and 5 bases for J; bases not matched to a gene: 12. This CDR3 region has 18 residues. The germline gives CDR1 GTSNPN, CDR2 SVGIG (reference sequence). CDR3 nucleotide sequence: TGTGCCTGGGCCGGGACTAGCGGGAGGCGAACAAGGACCGGGGAGCTGTTTTTT. This codes for CAWAGTSGRRTRTGELFF.

The J gene is TRBJ1-2, the V gene TRBV5-1, with unresolved D. V dropped 0 bases and J dropped 12 bases, with 15 bases sitting between them. The CDR3 contains 13 residues. Germline CDR1 SGHRS, CDR2 YFSETQ. The CDR3 loop reads CASSLEDSSGDTF. The CDR3 nucleotides read TGCGCCAGCAGCTTGGAAGACTCCTCGGGAGACACCTTC.

CDR3 DNA: TGCGCCAGCAGTGATCGATCAACAGGGGGCAATGAGCAGTTCTTC. Its translation is CASSDRSTGGNEQFF. This sequence joins TRBV10-1 and TRBJ2-1; 8 bases match TRBD1. Germline V gene lookup returns CDR1 WNHNN and CDR2 SYGVQD (reference sequence). Trimming removed 3 bases from V and 6 bases from J; junction bases left unmatched: 7. The CDR3 runs 15 residues.

V gene TRBV10-3 combines with J gene TRBJ2-1, with 13 bases that match TRBD2. This CDR3 spans 15 amino acids. With V trimmed by 2 bases and J by 8 bases, 3 bases remained unmatched. CDR1 and CDR2 from the germline V gene are ENHRY and SYGVKD. CDR3 DNA sequence: TGTGCCATCAGTGAGACTAGCGGGAGGGTCGATGAGCAGTTCTTC. Translated, it gives CAISETSGRVDEQFF.

V usage is TRBV9 and J usage is TRBJ2-5; no clear D gene. The length of the CDR3 is 14 residues. Germline lookup yields CDR1 SGDLS and CDR2 YYNGEE. Between the trimmed V and J ends, which lost 0 bases and 0 bases, there was a span of 6 bases. CDR3 sequence (DNA): TGTGCCAGCAGCGTAGCTTCCCACCAAGAGACCCAGTACTTC. Translation: CASSVASHQETQYF.

The J gene is TRBJ1-5, the V gene TRBV28; the match to TRBD1 covers 8 bases. The CDR3 extends over 15 amino acids. V was pared by 6 bases and J by 3 bases, with 7 bases of the junction left unmatched. In germline, CDR1 is MDHEN, CDR2 SYDVKM. The CDR3 region has the DNA TGTGCCAGCAGCGTGGGACAGGTCGACAATCAGCCCCAGCATTTT. This encodes CASSVGQVDNQPQHF.

The rearrangement uses TRBV15 and TRBJ2-3; 8 bases match TRBD2. V lost 1 base and J lost 7; bases outside the gene matches: 10. This CDR3 is 16 amino acids long. Per germline, CDR1 LNHNV and CDR2 YYDKDF (reference sequence). CDR3 sequence: CATSRGAGGGKNTQYF. The CDR3 DNA reads TGTGCCACCAGCAGAGGAGCGGGCGGGGGGAAAAATACGCAGTATTTT.

The chain combines TRBV11-2 with TRBJ2-3; D may be TRBD2 (6 bases). The CDR3 length is 17 residues. The ends were cut back, 5 bases at V and 1 base at J, with 19 bases in the middle. Germline CDR1 reads SGHAT; CDR2 reads FQNNGV. CDR3 amino acids: CASSGWVLAMGTDTQYF. In DNA form, the CDR3 reads TGTGCCAGCAGCGGCTGGGTCCTAGCGATGGGCACAGATACGCAGTATTTT. Full variable domain (missing parts from reference TRBV11-2 and TRBJ2-3): EAGVAQSPRYKIIEKRQSVAFWCNPISGHATLYWYQQILGQGPKLLIQFQNNGVVDDSQLPKDRFSAERLKGVDSTLKIQPAKLEDSAVYLCASSGWVLAMGTDTQYFGPGTRLTVL.

The rearrangement uses TRBV5-1 and TRBJ2-1, with 10 bases matching TRBD1. The CDR3 spans 15 residues. V was clipped by 4 bases and J by 10 bases; unmatched bases: 11. CDR1 and CDR2 from the germline V gene are SGHRS and YFSETQ. DNA for the CDR3: TGCGCCAGCAGCCCCGACGGGACAGGGGAGTTGGAGCAGTTCTTC. Translated, it gives CASSPDGTGELEQFF. Full variable domain (missing parts from reference TRBV5-1 and TRBJ2-1): KAGVTQTPRYLIKTRGQQVTLSCSPISGHRSVSWYQQTPGQGLQFLFEYFSETQRNKGNFPGRFSGRQFSNSRSEMNVSTLELGDSALYLCASSPDGTGELEQFFGPGTRLTVL.